These 28 T cell receptor beta chains share one sample of origin, sequenced in a study of early stage breast cancer tumors. The table came from immunoSEQ multiplex PCR; TCRdb's copy has only in-frame clones and leaves some out. The table records approximately 19,000 clones, about three quarters of them present only once. The sample consisted of blood. These TCRs come from a person in their sixties or seventies with breast cancer.

This chain uses TRBV21-1 with TRBJ2-2; the table's D call, TRBD1, was not checked against the DNA. TRBV21-1 counts as a pseudogene. This CDR3 has 16 residues. The CDR3 protein is CASSKGARVGTGELFF. The CDR3 DNA reads TGTGCCAGCAGCAAAGGGGCCAGGGTGGGGACCGGGGAGCTGTTTTTT.

The genes are TRBV14 and TRBJ1-5; D is uncertain. CDR3 size: 15 residues. Germline CDR1 SGHDN, CDR2 FVKESK. Trimming took off 1 base at V and 2 bases at J, with 9 bases between the two ends. CDR3 nucleotide sequence: TGTGCCAGCAGCCAAGGCAGGTATCGCAATCAGCCCCAGCATTTT. Translating it yields CASSQGRYRNQPQHF.

The chain is built from TRBV7-2 and TRBJ2-3, with no clear D. The CDR3 sequence is 18 residues long. Germline V gene data show CDR1 as SGHTA and CDR2 as FQGNSA. Trimming shortened V by 4 bases and J by 2 bases, and 22 bases separated the two germline ends. The chain's CDR3 is CASSSMYGVRMITDTQYF. The CDR3 DNA reads TGTGCCAGCAGCTCGATGTATGGGGTGAGAATGATCACAGATACGCAGTATTTT. Full variable domain (rest looked up from reference TRBV7-2 and TRBJ2-3): GAGVSQSPSNKVTEKGKDVELRCDPISGHTALYWYRQSLGQGLEFLIYFQGNSAPDKSGLPSDRFSAERTGGSVSTLTIQRTQQEDSAVYLCASSSMYGVRMITDTQYFGPGTRLTVL.

The chain is built from TRBV2 and TRBJ2-1; 9 nucleotides line up with TRBD1. After removal of 3 bases from V and 5 bases from J, the junction contained 5 bases not matched to a gene. This CDR3 is 15 amino acids long. Germline assignment: CDR1 SNHLY and CDR2 FYNNEI. As DNA, the CDR3 is TGTGCCAGCAGTGATGTGGGACAGGGAAACAATGAGCAGTTCTTC. Amino acids: CASSDVGQGNNEQFF.

V and J are TRBV21-1 and TRBJ1-4. TRBV21-1 is a pseudogene. The CDR3 has 13 amino acids. CDR3 coding DNA: TGTGCCAGCCCCGGGGGAACTAATGAAAAACTGTTTTTT. Its protein product is CASPGGTNEKLFF.

The V call is TRBV2, the J call TRBJ1-1; D may be TRBD1 (5 bases). V lost 4 bases and J 4 bases, leaving 16 bases between the germline ends. Germline CDR1 SNHLY, CDR2 FYNNEI. There are 15 residues in the CDR3. Here the CDR3 DNA reads TGTGCCAGCAGTGGGACGTTCGGAAGGGGCACTGAAGCTTTCTTT. This encodes CASSGTFGRGTEAFF.

This CDR3 is CASSLIPGRVDEQYF. In DNA form, the CDR3 reads TGTGCCAGCAGCTTAATTCCGGGGAGGGTAGACGAGCAGTACTTC. The V and J genes are TRBV7-3 and TRBJ2-7; the match to TRBD2 covers 7 bases. The CDR3 loop spans 15 amino acids. Unmatched junction bases numbered 8, after V lost 1 base and J lost 5 bases. The germline V gene has CDR1 SGHTA and CDR2 FQGTGA.

The V gene is TRBV6-5, the J gene TRBJ2-7; no clear D. The CDR3 is made up of 14 amino acids. V shed 5 bases and J shed 3 bases, with 14 bases lying between them. Germline CDR1 MNHEY, CDR2 SVGAGI. The CDR3 loop is CASSREIWGYEQYF. DNA of the CDR3: TGTGCCAGCAGTCGCGAGATTTGGGGCTACGAGCAGTACTTC.

This clone has only a few counts. The CDR3, as DNA: TGTGCCAGCAGCTTTCCAGACAGCGGCGAGCAGTACTTC. It codes for CASSFPDSGEQYF. The rearrangement uses TRBV5-4 and TRBJ2-7; D possibly uses TRBD1 or TRBD2 (5 bases each). Germline CDR1 SGHNT, CDR2 YYREEE (reference sequence). Trimming cost V 2 bases and J 6 bases, with 12 bases left between them. This CDR3 region has 13 residues.

This chain uses TRBV11-1 with TRBJ1-1, with unresolved D. From germline, CDR1 is SGHAT and CDR2 FQDESV (reference sequence). V shed 4 bases and J shed 0 bases, with 12 bases lying between them. The CDR3 length is 15 residues. The CDR3: CASSSRHLMNTEAFF. CDR3 DNA sequence: TGTGCCAGCAGCTCACGACACCTTATGAACACTGAAGCTTTCTTT.

The genes are TRBV6-6 and TRBJ1-1; 9 bases fit TRBD1. J was trimmed by 4 bases and V by 7 bases; bases with no gene match: 7. This CDR3 spans 14 amino acids. Germline V gene sequence: CDR1 MNHNY, CDR2 SVGAGI (reference sequence). The CDR3 DNA sequence: TGTGCCAGCACCCCGACAGGGGGATCCACTGAAGCTTTCTTT. Its protein product is CASTPTGGSTEAFF.

This clone was detected once. The genes are TRBV7-3 and TRBJ2-2, with 7 nucleotides matching TRBD1. The germline V gene encodes CDR1 SGHTA and CDR2 FQGTGA. V lost 4 bases and J lost 3; bases outside the gene matches: 2. CDR3 length equals 14 residues. The CDR3 region is CASSSQGYTGELFF. The CDR3 DNA reads TGTGCCAGCAGCTCACAGGGGTACACCGGGGAGCTGTTTTTT.

This chain connects TRBV11-3 to TRBJ2-7; the D gene is possibly TRBD1 (6 bases). CDR3 length equals 17 residues. Germline-derived CDR1 and CDR2 are SGHNT and YENEEA. Trimming removed 1 base from V and 2 bases from J, with 18 bases in between. The CDR3 sequence is CASSLGGGGSVTYEQYF. DNA for the CDR3: TGTGCCAGCAGCTTAGGCGGTGGGGGCTCTGTGACCTACGAGCAGTACTTC.

This chain connects TRBV15 to TRBJ1-1, with D uncertain. This CDR3 spans 13 amino acids. V lost 0 bases to trimming and J lost 8 bases, with 10 bases between them. CDR1 and CDR2 from the germline V gene are LNHNV and YYDKDF (reference sequence). The CDR3 here is CATSRDPAAEAFF. The CDR3 bases are TGTGCCACCAGCAGAGACCCGGCGGCCGAAGCTTTCTTT. Supplemented by reference TRBV15 and TRBJ1-1, the full variable domain reads DAMVIQNPRYQVTQFGKPVTLSCSQTLNHNVMYWYQQKSSQAPKLLFHYYDKDFNNEADTPDNFQSRRPNTSFCFLDIRSPGLGDTAMYLCATSRDPAAEAFFGQGTRLTVV.

The chain joins TRBV10-3 to TRBJ1-1, with no clear D. The CDR3 length is 14 residues. Trimming shortened V by 2 bases and J by 1 base, and 8 bases separated the two germline ends. Germline assignment: CDR1 ENHRY and CDR2 SYGVKD. The CDR3 is CAISETGKNTEAFF. CDR3 in DNA: TGTGCCATCAGTGAGACGGGGAAGAACACTGAAGCTTTCTTT.

The rearrangement links TRBV30 to TRBJ2-7; weak D call: TRBD2 (7 bases). The CDR3 has 14 residues. Germline V CDR1 and CDR2: GTSNPN, SVGIG (reference sequence). V lost 4 bases and J 4 bases, leaving 17 bases between the germline ends. Written as DNA, the CDR3 is TGTGCCTGGACCCCCGGGGGGCTTAGGTACGAGCAGTACTTC. Translated: CAWTPGGLRYEQYF.

This chain connects TRBV5-1 to TRBJ1-5; D unresolved. There are 15 residues in the CDR3. V lost 0 bases, J lost 5 bases, and 12 bases lay in between. CDR1 is SGHRS, CDR2 YFSETQ, per germline. The CDR3: CASSLVAGSDQPQHF. DNA of the CDR3: TGCGCCAGCAGCTTGGTGGCCGGGTCTGATCAGCCCCAGCATTTT.

The chain uses TRBV27 and TRBJ2-7; possibly TRBD1 for D (5 bases). Trimming cost V 5 bases and J 5 bases, with 13 bases left between them. The CDR3 totals 13 residues. Germline V lookup: CDR1 MNHEY, CDR2 SMNVEV (reference sequence). CDR3 in DNA: TGTGCCAGCAGTGTCCTAAGGGGCCACGAGCAGTACTTC. Translated: CASSVLRGHEQYF.

This chain links TRBV9 with TRBJ2-3; TRBD2 matches at 10 bases. CDR3 length equals 15 residues. The germline V gene has CDR1 SGDLS and CDR2 YYNGEE. The V segment lost 5 bases and the J segment 5 bases; nucleotides outside the gene matches: 8. CDR3 residues: CASSTAGGQVDTQYF. For the CDR3, the DNA is TGTGCCAGCAGTACAGCGGGAGGGCAGGTAGATACGCAGTATTTT.

The rearrangement joins TRBV14 to TRBJ2-1; D not resolved. This CDR3 is built from 14 residues. Trimming took off 0 bases at V and 5 bases at J, with 8 bases between the two ends. Germline V gene data show CDR1 as SGHDN and CDR2 as FVKESK. CDR3 loop: CASSQDSGDNEQFF. For the CDR3, the DNA is TGTGCCAGCAGCCAAGACAGTGGTGACAATGAGCAGTTCTTC.

This chain joins TRBV5-4 and TRBJ1-4; 11 bases map to TRBD1. After removal of 4 bases from V and 4 bases from J, the junction contained 9 bases not matched to a gene. The length of the CDR3 is 17 residues. Germline CDR1 SGHNT, CDR2 YYREEE (reference sequence). The CDR3 loop is CASSGTGGLGGNEKLFF. DNA of the CDR3: TGTGCCAGCAGCGGGACAGGGGGACTGGGGGGTAATGAAAAACTGTTTTTT.

This clone showed up just once. The chain combines TRBV6-1 with TRBJ1-2; tentatively, D is TRBD1 (6 bases). V lost 3 bases and J lost 5, with 10 bases in between. The CDR3 is 13 amino acids. CDR1 and CDR2 from the germline V gene are MNHNS and SASEGT. DNA for the CDR3: TGTGCCAGCAGTGACGCAGGGGAATATGGCTACACCTTC. Its protein product is CASSDAGEYGYTF.

The gene calls are TRBV13 and TRBJ2-7, with 8 bases identical to TRBD1. V gave up 5 bases and J gave up 1 base; unmatched junction bases: 4. Germline loops: CDR1 PRHDT, CDR2 FYEKMQ (reference sequence). The length of the CDR3 is 14 residues. The CDR3 here is CASSPGQGSYEQYF. The CDR3 DNA follows: TGTGCCAGCAGCCCAGGACAGGGATCCTACGAGCAGTACTTC.

The J gene is TRBJ2-3, the V gene TRBV5-1, with D tentatively TRBD1 (6 bases). The CDR3 loop spans 15 amino acids. V was cut by 0 bases and J by 7 bases, with 15 bases left in between. Germline CDR1 and CDR2: SGHRS and YFSETQ. CDR3 sequence: CASSLAPDRLNTQYF. DNA of the CDR3: TGCGCCAGCAGCTTGGCCCCCGACAGGTTGAATACGCAGTATTTT.

The chain is built from TRBV5-4 and TRBJ2-2; no definite D call. Germline V gene lookup returns CDR1 SGHNT and CDR2 YYREEE (reference sequence). The CDR3 has 15 residues. Trimming pared 4 bases from V and 0 bases from J, leaving 10 bases between. The CDR3 spells CASSMSTANTGELFF. The DNA for the CDR3 is TGTGCCAGCAGCATGTCTACGGCGAACACCGGGGAGCTGTTTTTT.

The chain is built from TRBV4-2 and TRBJ2-3, with 14 positions matching TRBD2. Germline lookup yields CDR1 LGHNA and CDR2 YNFKEQ. The J segment lost 0 bases and the V segment lost 4 bases, leaving 6 bases of the junction unmatched. The CDR3 runs 18 residues. The CDR3 spells CASSPGTSGGFSTDTQYF. As DNA, the CDR3 is TGTGCCAGCAGCCCCGGGACTAGCGGGGGATTTAGCACAGATACGCAGTATTTT.

This clone occurred a few times. The rearrangement joins TRBV11-3 to TRBJ2-7, with 8 positions matching TRBD1. The CDR3 runs 15 residues. V lost 5 bases, J lost 4 bases, and 10 bases stayed unmatched. From germline, CDR1 is SGHNT and CDR2 YENEEA. CDR3 bases: TGTGCCAGCAGCCTGGGGGTTCAGGGGGCGTACGAGCAGTACTTC. The encoded protein is CASSLGVQGAYEQYF.

The J gene is TRBJ2-7, the V gene TRBV2, with TRBD2 matching over 7 bases. The CDR3 has 15 amino acids. CDR1 is SNHLY, CDR2 FYNNEI, per germline. Unmatched junction bases numbered 8, after V lost 3 bases and J lost 3 bases. The CDR3 nucleotides read TGTGCCAGCAGTGAGCAGGGCGGGAGTGACTACGAGCAGTACTTC. Translation gives CASSEQGGSDYEQYF.